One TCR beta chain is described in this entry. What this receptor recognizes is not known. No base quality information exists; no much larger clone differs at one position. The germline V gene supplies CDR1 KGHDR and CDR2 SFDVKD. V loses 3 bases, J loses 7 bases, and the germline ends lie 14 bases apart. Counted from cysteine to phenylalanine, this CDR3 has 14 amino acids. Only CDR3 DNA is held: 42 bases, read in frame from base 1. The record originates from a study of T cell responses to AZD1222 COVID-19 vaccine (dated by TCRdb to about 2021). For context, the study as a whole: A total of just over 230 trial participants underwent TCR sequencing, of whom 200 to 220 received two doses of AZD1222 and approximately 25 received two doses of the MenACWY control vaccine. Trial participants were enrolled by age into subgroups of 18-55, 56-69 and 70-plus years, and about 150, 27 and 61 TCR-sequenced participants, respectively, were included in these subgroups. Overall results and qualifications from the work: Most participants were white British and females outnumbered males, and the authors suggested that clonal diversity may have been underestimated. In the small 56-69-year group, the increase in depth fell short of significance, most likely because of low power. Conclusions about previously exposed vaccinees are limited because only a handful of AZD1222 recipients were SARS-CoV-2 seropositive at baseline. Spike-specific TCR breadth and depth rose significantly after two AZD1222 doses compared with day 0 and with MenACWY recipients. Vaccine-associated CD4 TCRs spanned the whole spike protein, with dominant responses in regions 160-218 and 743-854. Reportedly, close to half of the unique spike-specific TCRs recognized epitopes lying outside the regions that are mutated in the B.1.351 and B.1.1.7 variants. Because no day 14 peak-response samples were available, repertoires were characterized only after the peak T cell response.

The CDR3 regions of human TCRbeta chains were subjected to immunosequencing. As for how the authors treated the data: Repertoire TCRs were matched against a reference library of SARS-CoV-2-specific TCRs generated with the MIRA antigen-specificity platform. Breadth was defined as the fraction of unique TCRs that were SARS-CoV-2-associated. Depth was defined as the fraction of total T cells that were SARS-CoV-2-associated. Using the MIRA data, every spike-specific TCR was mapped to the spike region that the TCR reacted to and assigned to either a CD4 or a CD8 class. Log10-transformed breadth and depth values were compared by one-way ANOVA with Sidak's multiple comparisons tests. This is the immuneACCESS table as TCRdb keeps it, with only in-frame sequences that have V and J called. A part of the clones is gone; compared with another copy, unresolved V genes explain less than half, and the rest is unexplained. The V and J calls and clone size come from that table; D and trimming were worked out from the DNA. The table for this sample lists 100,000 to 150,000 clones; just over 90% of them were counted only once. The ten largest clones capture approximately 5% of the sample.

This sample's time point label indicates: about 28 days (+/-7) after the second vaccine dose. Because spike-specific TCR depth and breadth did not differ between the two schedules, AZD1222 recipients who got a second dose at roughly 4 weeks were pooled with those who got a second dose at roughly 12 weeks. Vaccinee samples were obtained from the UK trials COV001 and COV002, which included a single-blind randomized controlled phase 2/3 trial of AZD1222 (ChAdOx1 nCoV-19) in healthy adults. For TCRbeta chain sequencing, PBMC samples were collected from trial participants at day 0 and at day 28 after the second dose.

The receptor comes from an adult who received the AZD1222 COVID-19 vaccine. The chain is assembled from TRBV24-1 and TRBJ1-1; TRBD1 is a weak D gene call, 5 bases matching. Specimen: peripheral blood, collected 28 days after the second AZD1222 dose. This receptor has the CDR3 CATSDIKGTSEAFF. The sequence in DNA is TGTGCCACCAGTGATATCAAGGGGACGAGTGAAGCTTTCTTT.